This T cell receptor (beta chain) was sequenced for a study of PD-1 blockade in mismatch repair-deficient tumors (dated by TCRdb to the late 2010s). With respect to the entire study: Between late 2013 and 2016, 86 consecutive patients with 11 to 12 mismatch repair-deficient cancer types, all previously treated and progressing, were enrolled in the trial. Tumor-associated T cell clones were tracked in the peripheral blood of patients responding to PD-1 blockade by deep sequencing of TCR CDR3 regions. Results and caveats for the whole study, not just this receptor: Clones residing in the tumor, which were often undetectable in blood before treatment, expanded quickly after pembrolizumab and then contracted, generally before radiologic responses.

Library creation used the immunoSEQ multiplex PCR assay. In its TCRdb copy, this immuneACCESS table keeps in-frame sequences only and misses some clones. Where compared with another copy, unresolved V genes explain less than half of these, and the others have no known cause. The sample table lists around 100,000 clones, approximately 80% of them with a count of one. Clones ranked in the top ten supply less than 5.5% of the sample. For this clone: Its antigen specificity is not known. Base qualities are not at hand, and no much larger clone is one base apart.

Mismatch repair deficiency in every enrolled patient was established by polymerase chain reaction or immunohistochemistry. A few patients who responded to pembrolizumab therapy underwent TCR sequencing. The phase II trial prospectively evaluated PD-1 blockade with pembrolizumab in advanced mismatch repair-deficient cancers, independent of tissue of origin. Serial peripheral blood T cell samples were collected before and at multiple times after starting PD-1 blockade. Blood sampling times were reported as weeks after the first pembrolizumab dose. The receptor comes from an adult with mismatch repair-deficient cancer. This specimen consisted of peripheral blood, obtained about 13 months after starting pembrolizumab.

CDR3 loop: CAWSPPGTGEVDTQYF. The DNA sequence reads TGTGCCTGGAGTCCCCCCGGGACAGGGGAAGTAGATACGCAGTATTTT. The rearrangement joined TRBV30 to TRBJ2-3; a stretch of 10 junction bases matches TRBD1. The germline V gene (reference sequence) supplies CDR1 GTSNPN and CDR2 SVGIG. Trimmed from V: 2 bases; trimmed from J: 5 bases; junction bases lacking a gene match: 10. The CDR3 has 16 amino acids, counting the end cysteine and phenylalanine. Left in the record is the CDR3 DNA by itself, 48 bases read in frame from the first base. The entire variable domain, with the stretches around the CDR3 drawn from the reference TRBV30 and TRBJ2-3 proteins, is SQTIHQWPATLVQPVGSPLSLECTVEGTSNPNLYWYRQAAGRGLQLLFYSVGIGQISSEVPQNLSASRPQDRQFILSSKKLLLSDSGFYLCAWSPPGTGEVDTQYFGPGTRLTVL.